The TCR beta chain under discussion was sequenced for a study of T cell responses to AZD1222 COVID-19 vaccine. Of note for this clone: The antigen is unknown.

Study-wide results and caveats: Dominant CD4 TCR responses targeted spike regions 160-218 and 743-854.

Germline trimming cut 7 bases from V and 6 bases from J; bases unmatched to any gene: 14. The CDR3 has 16 residues. The V gene's germline CDR1 is LNHDA and CDR2 SQIVND (reference sequence). Using immunoSEQ multiplex PCR, the repertoire was profiled, and TCRdb retains in-frame clones only, with some absent. The sample has 65,000 to 75,000 clones, around 84% seen once. This receptor was obtained from an adult in good health. The material was peripheral blood, obtained on day 0 of AZD1222 vaccination. The chain links TRBV19 to TRBJ2-3, with 9 bases matching TRBD2. The CDR3 loop is CASTDPRGGALDTQYF. The CDR3 coding sequence is TGTGCCAGTACCGATCCTCGCGGGGGGGCCCTGGATACGCAGTATTTT.